The 4 T cell receptor beta chains presented below share a single source sample, sequenced in a study of blood T cell repertoires in COVID-19. Using immunoSEQ multiplex PCR, the repertoire was profiled, and TCRdb retains in-frame clones only, with some absent. The table has about 200,000 clones, roughly nine tenths seen once. The sequenced material came from peripheral blood. The source is a woman in her 50s with acute or convalescent COVID-19.

This clone was detected only once. V usage is TRBV7-2 and J usage is TRBJ2-7; D perhaps matches TRBD2 (6 bases). In germline, CDR1 is SGHTA, CDR2 FQGNSA. V was cut by 5 bases and J by 4 bases, with 18 bases left in between. The CDR3 length is 15 residues. CDR3 sequence: CASSPERRGGYEQYF. The CDR3, as DNA: TGTGCCAGCAGCCCCGAACGGAGGGGCGGGTACGAGCAGTACTTC.

The J gene is TRBJ2-1, the V gene TRBV10-3; 8 bases match TRBD1. Looked up from germline, CDR1 is ENHRY and CDR2 is SYGVKD. CDR3 size: 15 residues. The V and J ends lost 4 bases and 4 bases, in that order; junction bases with no gene match: 6. As DNA, the CDR3 is TGTGCCATCAGTGGATACAGGGGGATTTACAATGAGCAGTTCTTC. Translated: CAISGYRGIYNEQFF.

This clone was seen a handful of times. This chain links TRBV27 with TRBJ1-3, with D perhaps TRBD1 (5 bases). This CDR3 contains 15 residues. Germline CDR1 reads MNHEY; CDR2 reads SMNVEV (reference sequence). Trimming took off 6 bases at V and 0 bases at J, with 12 bases between the two ends. The chain's CDR3 is CASRPRGVSGNTIYF. Written as DNA, the CDR3 is TGTGCCAGCAGGCCTCGGGGGGTCTCTGGAAACACCATATATTTT.

CDR3 residues: CASSLGYGSLRNQPQHF. The CDR3 bases are TGTGCCAGCAGCTTAGGATACGGGAGTCTTCGAAATCAGCCCCAGCATTTT. This chain connects TRBV7-8 to TRBJ1-5; D uncertain. The CDR3 extends over 17 amino acids. CDR1 is SGHVS and CDR2 is FQNEAQ in the germline V gene. The germline V and J ends were trimmed by 1 base and 4 bases, with 17 bases remaining between them.